This record concerns one T cell receptor (beta chain) sequence. The CDR3 has 13 amino acids. V dropped 1 base and J dropped 4 bases, with 7 bases sitting between them. CDR1 and CDR2 (germline): SGHTA, FQGNSA. These data originate in a study of CD8+ T cells in alopecia areata. The treatment denotes: oral pan-JAK inhibitor, 5-10 mg twice daily. Sequencing relied on a cDNA template that was reverse transcribed from extracted RNA. Generated by immunoSEQ multiplex PCR, the TCRdb table keeps only in-frame clones and is missing some. The sample consists of 100,000 to 120,000 clones, roughly 50% of them appearing once.

This receptor was taken from a human donor with alopecia areata. The chain joins TRBV7-2 to TRBJ2-5; tentatively, D is TRBD2 (6 bases). This material consisted of CD4+ T cells sorted from blood, taken at week 24, from a patient treated with tofacitinib. The CDR3, as DNA: TGTGCCAGCAGCTTAGTGGGGGGAGAGACCCAGTACTTC. This codes for CASSLVGGETQYF.